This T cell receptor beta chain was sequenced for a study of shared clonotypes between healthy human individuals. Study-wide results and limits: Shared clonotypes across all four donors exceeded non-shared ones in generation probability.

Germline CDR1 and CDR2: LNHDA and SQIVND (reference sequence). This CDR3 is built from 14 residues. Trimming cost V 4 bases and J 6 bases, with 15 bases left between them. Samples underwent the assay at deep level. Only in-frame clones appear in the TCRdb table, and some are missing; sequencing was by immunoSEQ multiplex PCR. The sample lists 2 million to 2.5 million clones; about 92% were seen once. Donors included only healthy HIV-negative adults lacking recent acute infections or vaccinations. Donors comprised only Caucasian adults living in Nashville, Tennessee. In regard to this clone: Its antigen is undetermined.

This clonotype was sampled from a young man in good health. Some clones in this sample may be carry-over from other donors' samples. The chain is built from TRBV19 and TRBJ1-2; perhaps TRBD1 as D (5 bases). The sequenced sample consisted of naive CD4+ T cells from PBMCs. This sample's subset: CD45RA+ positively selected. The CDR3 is CASSKGTDRHGYTF. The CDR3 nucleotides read TGTGCCAGTAGTAAAGGGACGGACCGCCATGGCTACACCTTC.